Listed below are T cell receptor beta chains from one sample, sequenced in a study of technical replicates of blood from several donors. Sequencing was performed with immunoSEQ multiplex PCR; in TCRdb, only in-frame clones are kept and a portion is missing. The table has 78,000 or so clones, roughly 91% seen once. Input material: T cells isolated from PBMCs. The receptors here all came from a human donor in good health. Some clones in this sample may be carry-over from other donors' samples. Each CDR3 is given without its conserved first and last residue.

TRBV9 ASSATSTGEQY
TRBV5-8 ASSPYRGANTEAF
TRBV7-9 ASSLGAGIGRYYEQY
TRBV2 ASSEDRTSGPGELF
TRBV4-1 ASSQEDWGGTAKNIQY
TRBV6-1 ASIAGRTAGTEAF
TRBV5-1 ASSWTSGRAGNEQF
TRBV12-5 ASGLATDGQGAH
TRBV6-5 ASRKQSTMNTEAF
TRBV7-3 ASSFQGTGELF
TRBV15 ATSRDRDTKYNEQF
TRBV9 ASSLNPSGNEQF
TRBV9 ASSRPKEGGNEQF
TRBV5-1 ASSWGDRADNEQF
TRBV5-4 ASSSPTGDTQY
TRBV5-1 ASSPVTPGLAYEQY
TRBV29-1 SVEDPRGRAGTEAF
TRBV5-4 ASSPRDGGDYGYT
TRBV5-4 ASSLPGDEQY
TRBV2 AGLRQGALYGYT
TRBV30 AWRTSGGARAKNIQY
TRBV19 ASSIGLAGEREQY
TRBV30 AWNPTSGDNEQF
TRBV7-3 ASSSDRGREAF
TRBV6-5 ASSYYRDSQPQH
TRBV11-3 ASSLEPGNTEAF
TRBV7-2 ASGTTGHTGELF
TRBV29-1 SVEPDRGLRQY
TRBV14 ASSRGSGNTIY
TRBV20-1 SADQVNEQF
TRBV2 AFLPPGTGDNEQY
TRBV2 ASSGTTSLGEQF
TRBV6-1 ASSEDRGQDTEAF
TRBV6-6 ASLRGGGGSYNEQF
TRBV6-5 ASSYNSDNEQF
TRBV29-1 SVASATWSGYT
TRBV11-3 ASIADRWGENTEAF
TRBV13 ASSLRATISQETQY
TRBV27 ASSLKRDTQY
TRBV5-5 ASLSEGARLDTQY